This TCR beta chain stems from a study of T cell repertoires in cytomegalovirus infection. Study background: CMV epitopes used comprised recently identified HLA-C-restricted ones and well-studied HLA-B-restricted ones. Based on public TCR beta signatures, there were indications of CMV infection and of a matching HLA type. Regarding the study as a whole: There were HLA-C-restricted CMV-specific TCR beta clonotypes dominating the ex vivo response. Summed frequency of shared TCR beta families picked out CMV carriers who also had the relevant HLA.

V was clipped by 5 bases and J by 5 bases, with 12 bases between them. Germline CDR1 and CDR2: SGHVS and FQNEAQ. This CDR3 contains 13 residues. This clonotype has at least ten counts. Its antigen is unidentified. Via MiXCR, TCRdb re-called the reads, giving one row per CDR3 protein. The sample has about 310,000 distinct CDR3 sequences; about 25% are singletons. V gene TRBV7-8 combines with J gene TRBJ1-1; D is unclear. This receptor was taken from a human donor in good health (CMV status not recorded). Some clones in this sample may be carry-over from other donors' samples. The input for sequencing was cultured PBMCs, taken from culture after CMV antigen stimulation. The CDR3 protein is CASSPEEGTEAFF. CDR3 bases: TGTGCCAGCAGCCCCGAGGAGGGTACTGAAGCTTTCTTT.